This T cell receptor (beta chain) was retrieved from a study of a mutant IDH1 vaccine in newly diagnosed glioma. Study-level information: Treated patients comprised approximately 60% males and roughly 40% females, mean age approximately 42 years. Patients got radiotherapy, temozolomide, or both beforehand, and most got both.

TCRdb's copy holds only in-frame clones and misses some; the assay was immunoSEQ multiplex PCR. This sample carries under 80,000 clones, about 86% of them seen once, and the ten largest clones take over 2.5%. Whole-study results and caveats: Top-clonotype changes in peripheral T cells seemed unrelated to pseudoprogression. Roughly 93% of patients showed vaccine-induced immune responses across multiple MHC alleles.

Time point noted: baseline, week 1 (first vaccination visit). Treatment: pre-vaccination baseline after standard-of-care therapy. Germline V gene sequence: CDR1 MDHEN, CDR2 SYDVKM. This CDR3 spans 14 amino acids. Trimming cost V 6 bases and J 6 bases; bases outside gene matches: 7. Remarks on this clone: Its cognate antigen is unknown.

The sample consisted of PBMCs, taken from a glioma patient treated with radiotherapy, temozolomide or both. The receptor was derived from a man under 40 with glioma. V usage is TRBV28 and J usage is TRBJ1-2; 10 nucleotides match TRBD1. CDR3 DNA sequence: TGTGCCAGCAGGGTGACTGGACAGGGGGATGGCTACACCTTC. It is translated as CASRVTGQGDGYTF.